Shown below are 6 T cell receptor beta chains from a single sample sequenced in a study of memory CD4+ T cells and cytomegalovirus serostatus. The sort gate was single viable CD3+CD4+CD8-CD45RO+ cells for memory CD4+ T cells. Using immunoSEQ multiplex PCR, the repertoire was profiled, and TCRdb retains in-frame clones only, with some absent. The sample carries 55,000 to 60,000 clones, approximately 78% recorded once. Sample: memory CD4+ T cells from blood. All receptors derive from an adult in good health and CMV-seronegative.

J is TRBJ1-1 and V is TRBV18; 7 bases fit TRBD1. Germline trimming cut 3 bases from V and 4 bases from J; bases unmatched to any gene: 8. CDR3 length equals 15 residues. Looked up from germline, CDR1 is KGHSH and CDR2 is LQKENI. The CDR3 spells CASSPNAGTATEAFF. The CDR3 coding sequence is TGTGCCAGCTCACCGAATGCCGGGACAGCCACTGAAGCTTTCTTT.

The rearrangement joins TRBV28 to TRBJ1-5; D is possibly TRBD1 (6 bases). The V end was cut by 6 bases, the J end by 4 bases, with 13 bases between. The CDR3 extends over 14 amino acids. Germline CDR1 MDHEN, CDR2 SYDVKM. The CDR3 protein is CASREGTLNQPQHF. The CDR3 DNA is TGTGCCAGCAGGGAAGGGACATTAAATCAGCCCCAGCATTTT.

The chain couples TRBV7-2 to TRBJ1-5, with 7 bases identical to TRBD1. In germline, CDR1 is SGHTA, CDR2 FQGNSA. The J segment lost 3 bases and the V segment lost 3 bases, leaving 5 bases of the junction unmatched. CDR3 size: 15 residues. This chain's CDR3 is CASSLDRSANQPQHF. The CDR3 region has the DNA TGTGCCAGCAGCTTGGACAGGTCCGCCAATCAGCCCCAGCATTTT.

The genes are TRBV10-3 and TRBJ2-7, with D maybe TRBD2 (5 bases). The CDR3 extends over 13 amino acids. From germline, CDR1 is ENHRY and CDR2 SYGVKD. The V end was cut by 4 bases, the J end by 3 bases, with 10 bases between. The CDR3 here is CAISVDFRYEQYF. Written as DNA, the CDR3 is TGTGCCATCAGTGTGGACTTCCGCTACGAGCAGTACTTC.

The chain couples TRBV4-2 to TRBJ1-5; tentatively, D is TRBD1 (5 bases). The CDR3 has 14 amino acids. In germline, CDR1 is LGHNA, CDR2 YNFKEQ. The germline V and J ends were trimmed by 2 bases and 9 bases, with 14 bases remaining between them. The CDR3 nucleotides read TGTGCCAGCAGCCAAACAGGTCCCTTGTCGCCCCAGCATTTT. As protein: CASSQTGPLSPQHF.

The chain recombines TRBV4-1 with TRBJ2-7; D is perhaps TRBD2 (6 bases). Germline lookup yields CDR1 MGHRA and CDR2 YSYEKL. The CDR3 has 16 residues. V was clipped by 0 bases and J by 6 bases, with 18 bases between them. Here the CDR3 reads CASSQDTQGPEGEQYF. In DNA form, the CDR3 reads TGCGCCAGCAGCCAAGATACCCAGGGCCCGGAGGGCGAGCAGTACTTC.